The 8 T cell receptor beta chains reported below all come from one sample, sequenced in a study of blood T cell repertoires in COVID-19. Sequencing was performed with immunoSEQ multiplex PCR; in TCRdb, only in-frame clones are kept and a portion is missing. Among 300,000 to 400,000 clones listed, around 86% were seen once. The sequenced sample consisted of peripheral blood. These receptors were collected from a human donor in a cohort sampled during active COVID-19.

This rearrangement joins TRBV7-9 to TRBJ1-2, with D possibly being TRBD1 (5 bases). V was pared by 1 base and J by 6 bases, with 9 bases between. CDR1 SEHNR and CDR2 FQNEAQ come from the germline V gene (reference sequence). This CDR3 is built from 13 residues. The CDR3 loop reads CASSLEWGDGYTF. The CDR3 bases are TGTGCCAGCAGCTTAGAGTGGGGGGATGGCTACACCTTC.

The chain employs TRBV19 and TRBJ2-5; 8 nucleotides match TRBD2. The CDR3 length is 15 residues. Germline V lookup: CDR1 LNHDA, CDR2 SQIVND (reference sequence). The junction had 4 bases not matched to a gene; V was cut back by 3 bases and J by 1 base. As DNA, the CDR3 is TGTGCCAGTAGTATTGTAGCGGGGCCCCAAGAGACCCAGTACTTC. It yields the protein CASSIVAGPQETQYF.

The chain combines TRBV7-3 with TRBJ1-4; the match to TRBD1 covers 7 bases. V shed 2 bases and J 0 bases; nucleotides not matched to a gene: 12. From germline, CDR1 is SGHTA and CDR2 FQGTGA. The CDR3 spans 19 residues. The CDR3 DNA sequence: TGTGCCAGCAGCTTAGTGGACAGGAAAGTACCTGCAACTAATGAAAAACTGTTTTTT. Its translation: CASSLVDRKVPATNEKLFF.

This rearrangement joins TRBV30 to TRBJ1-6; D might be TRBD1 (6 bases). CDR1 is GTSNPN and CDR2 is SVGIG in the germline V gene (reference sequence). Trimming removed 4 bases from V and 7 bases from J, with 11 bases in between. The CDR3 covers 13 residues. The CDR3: CAWKQGPNSPLHF. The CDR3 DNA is TGTGCCTGGAAACAGGGCCCAAATTCACCCCTCCACTTT.

The CDR3 here is CASSFYLQETQYF. The CDR3 DNA reads as TGTGCCAGCAGTTTTTATCTGCAAGAGACCCAGTACTTC. The chain joins TRBV6-5 to TRBJ2-5, with D unclear. The ends were cut back, 4 bases at V and 2 bases at J, with 8 bases in the middle. The CDR3 consists of 13 residues. Germline CDR1 reads MNHEY; CDR2 reads SVGAGI.

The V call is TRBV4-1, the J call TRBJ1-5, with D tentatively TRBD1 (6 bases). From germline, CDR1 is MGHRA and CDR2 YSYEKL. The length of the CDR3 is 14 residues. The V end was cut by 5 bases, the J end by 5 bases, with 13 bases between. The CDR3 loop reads CASSLQGTHQPQHF. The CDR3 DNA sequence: TGCGCCAGCAGCTTACAGGGAACACATCAGCCCCAGCATTTT.

DNA for the CDR3: TGCAGTGCTAGTAGCTGGACAGGGCGGTACGAGCAGTACTTC. This translates into CSASSWTGRYEQYF. V is TRBV20-1 and J is TRBJ2-7; 8 bases map to TRBD1. The CDR3 runs 14 residues. The germline V gene encodes CDR1 DFQATT and CDR2 SNEGSKA (reference sequence). With V trimmed by 3 bases and J by 4 bases, 8 bases remained unmatched.

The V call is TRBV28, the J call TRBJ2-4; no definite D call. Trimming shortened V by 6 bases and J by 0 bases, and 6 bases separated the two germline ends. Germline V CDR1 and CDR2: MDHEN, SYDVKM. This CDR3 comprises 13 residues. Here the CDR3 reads CASSLLAKNIQYF. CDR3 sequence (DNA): TGTGCCAGCAGCCTCCTAGCCAAAAACATTCAGTACTTC.